This TCR beta chain was sequenced during a study of T-cell memory formation after mild COVID-19. Note on this clonotype: Antigen specificity is unknown.

The CDR3 contains 13 residues. Germline-derived CDR1 and CDR2 are MNHEY and SMNVEV (reference sequence). V was trimmed by 4 bases and J by 6 bases, leaving 12 bases between them. UMIs and sample barcodes were carried by the TCR alpha and TCR beta cDNA libraries that 5'RACE produced using constant-segment primers. TCRdb independently ran MiXCR on the 5' RACE reads; one entry per CDR3 protein. Here the sample spans about 280,000 distinct CDR3 sequences, 8% to 9% being singletons. The study's findings and limits: From day 15 to 85, contracting clones were balanced between CD4 and CD8, whereas later expanders leaned toward CD4+. In second-wave clones peaking day 37, SARS-CoV-2 specificity remained unconfirmed. A subset of responding clones appeared in pre-infection memory, suggesting cross-reactive memory joined.

The receptor's source is a man younger than 30 who had mild COVID-19 (a few samples of this study predate the infection). Cell type and time point are not known. The gene calls are TRBV27 and TRBJ1-2; D is possibly TRBD1 (5 bases). Input material: PBMCs or a T cell subset sorted from them (not recorded which). CDR3 nucleotide sequence: TGTGCCAGCAGTTCGGTGTGGGGGGATGGCTACACCTTC. It specifies CASSSVWGDGYTF.